A selection of T cell receptor beta chains follows, all from one sample in a study of blood T cell repertoires in COVID-19. Some clones are missing from TCRdb's copy, which holds only in-frame ones; the method was immunoSEQ multiplex PCR. The table lists about 68,000 clones, nearly 90% of them singletons, with roughly 3.2% in the top ten. The sequenced sample consisted of peripheral blood. All receptors come from a woman aged 45-65 years with COVID-19, enrolled during active disease. The CDR3 runs from the conserved cysteine through the conserved F or W. A D gene is named only where the DNA matches it firmly. Size tells how often a clone was seen (once, few, many) or the class of an expanded clone, and some rows leave it out.

cdr3_aa: CASSLGGDQPQHF; cdr3_nt: TGTGCCAGCAGCTTAGGGGGCGATCAGCCCCAGCATTTT; d_call: .; clone_size: .; v_call: TRBV7-2; j_call: TRBJ1-5
cdr3_aa: CASSSAVPYEQYF; cdr3_nt: TGTGCCAGCAGTTCTGCAGTCCCCTACGAGCAGTACTTC; d_call: .; clone_size: .; v_call: TRBV6-2/TRBV6-3; j_call: TRBJ2-7
cdr3_aa: CSALGEKTQYF; cdr3_nt: TGCAGTGCCCTAGGAGAGAAGACCCAGTACTTC; d_call: .; clone_size: .; v_call: TRBV20-1; j_call: TRBJ2-5
cdr3_aa: CASSVLANEQFF; cdr3_nt: TGTGCCAGCAGCGTCCTAGCAAATGAGCAGTTCTTC; d_call: .; clone_size: once; v_call: TRBV11-2; j_call: TRBJ2-1
cdr3_aa: CASSQGRHRADEQYF; cdr3_nt: TGCGCCAGCAGCCAAGGACGCCACAGGGCCGACGAGCAGTACTTC; d_call: .; clone_size: .; v_call: TRBV4-3; j_call: TRBJ2-7
cdr3_aa: CSAGGGGSGTFF; cdr3_nt: TGCAGTGCTGGTGGAGGGGGGAGCGGGACGTTCTTC; d_call: .; clone_size: .; v_call: TRBV20-1; j_call: TRBJ2-1
cdr3_aa: CASSLQPRGNSPLHF; cdr3_nt: TGTGCCAGCAGCCTCCAACCCCGCGGGAATTCACCCCTCCACTTT; d_call: .; clone_size: .; v_call: TRBV11-3; j_call: TRBJ1-6
cdr3_aa: CASGGHQNTEAFF; cdr3_nt: TGTGCCAGCGGGGGACACCAGAACACTGAAGCTTTCTTT; d_call: .; clone_size: .; v_call: TRBV28; j_call: TRBJ1-1
cdr3_aa: CAITGADGNTIYF; cdr3_nt: TGTGCCATCACAGGGGCGGATGGAAACACCATATATTTT; d_call: TRBD1; clone_size: .; v_call: TRBV3-1/TRBV3-2; j_call: TRBJ1-3
cdr3_aa: CASSFEYSRLMNTEAFF; cdr3_nt: TGTGCCAGCAGTTTCGAGTATTCGAGGTTAATGAACACTGAAGCTTTCTTT; d_call: .; clone_size: .; v_call: TRBV28; j_call: TRBJ1-1
cdr3_aa: CASSLIPGQGQHF; cdr3_nt: TGTGCCAGCAGCTTGATCCCGGGACAGGGGCAGCATTTT; d_call: TRBD1; clone_size: .; v_call: TRBV5-4; j_call: TRBJ1-5
cdr3_aa: CASSSTRTGKGQPQHF; cdr3_nt: TGTGCCAGCAGTTCCACCCGGACAGGGAAGGGTCAGCCCCAGCATTTT; d_call: TRBD1; clone_size: once; v_call: TRBV28; j_call: TRBJ1-5
cdr3_aa: CASSLYKDTSYEQYF; cdr3_nt: TGTGCCAGCAGTCTATACAAGGACACCTCCTACGAGCAGTACTTC; d_call: .; clone_size: once; v_call: TRBV6-5; j_call: TRBJ2-7
cdr3_aa: CASSLQFANSPLHF; cdr3_nt: TGTGCCAGCAGTTTACAGTTCGCAAATTCACCCCTCCACTTT; d_call: .; clone_size: .; v_call: TRBV27; j_call: TRBJ1-6
cdr3_aa: CASSLVLQTDSTDTQYF; cdr3_nt: TGTGCCAGCAGCTTAGTCCTCCAGACTGATAGCACAGATACGCAGTATTTT; d_call: .; clone_size: once; v_call: TRBV7-2; j_call: TRBJ2-3
cdr3_aa: CSVGTGSYEQYF; cdr3_nt: TGCAGCGTCGGGACAGGGTCCTACGAGCAGTACTTC; d_call: TRBD1; clone_size: .; v_call: TRBV29-1; j_call: TRBJ2-7
cdr3_aa: CASSHRTDYGYTF; cdr3_nt: TGTGCCAGCAGCCATCGGACAGACTATGGCTACACCTTC; d_call: .; clone_size: .; v_call: TRBV3-1/TRBV3-2; j_call: TRBJ1-2
cdr3_aa: CATDGLAASDTQYF; cdr3_nt: TGTGCCACTGACGGACTAGCGGCTTCAGATACGCAGTATTTT; d_call: TRBD2; clone_size: .; v_call: TRBV7-9; j_call: TRBJ2-3
cdr3_aa: CASSPIPTGERGYGYTF; cdr3_nt: TGTGCCAGCTCACCTATACCGACAGGGGAAAGGGGCTATGGCTACACCTTC; d_call: TRBD1; clone_size: .; v_call: TRBV18; j_call: TRBJ1-2
cdr3_aa: CSALPFGTDTQYF; cdr3_nt: TGCAGCGCACTCCCATTCGGCACAGATACGCAGTATTTT; d_call: .; clone_size: .; v_call: TRBV29-1; j_call: TRBJ2-3
cdr3_aa: CASRPGGSRMMDTQYF; cdr3_nt: TGTGCCAGCAGGCCTGGCGGGTCCCGAATGATGGATACGCAGTATTTT; d_call: .; clone_size: .; v_call: TRBV28; j_call: TRBJ2-3
cdr3_aa: CASSRDSDYGYTF; cdr3_nt: TGTGCCAGCTCCAGGGACAGTGACTATGGCTACACCTTC; d_call: TRBD1; clone_size: once; v_call: TRBV12-3/TRBV12-4; j_call: TRBJ1-2
cdr3_aa: CASSSQAGANTGELFF; cdr3_nt: TGTGCCAGCAGCTCTCAGGCGGGGGCGAACACCGGGGAGCTGTTTTTT; d_call: TRBD2; clone_size: .; v_call: TRBV7-6; j_call: TRBJ2-2
cdr3_aa: CASRHGGSGSYNEQFF; cdr3_nt: TGTGCCAGCAGACACGGCGGGAGTGGGTCCTACAATGAGCAGTTCTTC; d_call: TRBD2; clone_size: .; v_call: TRBV27; j_call: TRBJ2-1
cdr3_aa: CASISGTIGEKLFF; cdr3_nt: TGTGCCAGCATTTCCGGGACTATAGGCGAAAAACTGTTTTTT; d_call: .; clone_size: .; v_call: TRBV6-5; j_call: TRBJ1-4
cdr3_aa: CASSLTSGRPFFEQYF; cdr3_nt: TGTGCCAGCAGTTTGACTAGCGGGAGGCCTTTCTTCGAGCAGTACTTC; d_call: TRBD2; clone_size: .; v_call: TRBV28; j_call: TRBJ2-7
cdr3_aa: CASSPISGDSYEQYF; cdr3_nt: TGTGCCAGCAGCCCCATCTCCGGGGACAGCTACGAGCAGTACTTC; d_call: TRBD1; clone_size: .; v_call: TRBV14; j_call: TRBJ2-7
cdr3_aa: CASSKEPLEQYF; cdr3_nt: TGTGCCAGCAGTAAAGAGCCCCTCGAGCAGTACTTC; d_call: .; clone_size: .; v_call: TRBV25-1; j_call: TRBJ2-7
cdr3_aa: CASSTGRREPYTDTQYF; cdr3_nt: TGTGCCAGTTCCACCGGGAGGCGGGAGCCGTACACAGATACGCAGTATTTT; d_call: TRBD2; clone_size: .; v_call: TRBV2; j_call: TRBJ2-3
cdr3_aa: CASRPPEMHYNEQFF; cdr3_nt: TGTGCCAGCAGACCCCCGGAGATGCACTACAATGAGCAGTTCTTC; d_call: .; clone_size: .; v_call: TRBV7-9; j_call: TRBJ2-1
cdr3_aa: CASGRVIQGGQPQHF; cdr3_nt: TGTGCCAGTGGGAGGGTTATACAGGGAGGTCAGCCCCAGCATTTT; d_call: .; clone_size: .; v_call: TRBV6-5; j_call: TRBJ1-5